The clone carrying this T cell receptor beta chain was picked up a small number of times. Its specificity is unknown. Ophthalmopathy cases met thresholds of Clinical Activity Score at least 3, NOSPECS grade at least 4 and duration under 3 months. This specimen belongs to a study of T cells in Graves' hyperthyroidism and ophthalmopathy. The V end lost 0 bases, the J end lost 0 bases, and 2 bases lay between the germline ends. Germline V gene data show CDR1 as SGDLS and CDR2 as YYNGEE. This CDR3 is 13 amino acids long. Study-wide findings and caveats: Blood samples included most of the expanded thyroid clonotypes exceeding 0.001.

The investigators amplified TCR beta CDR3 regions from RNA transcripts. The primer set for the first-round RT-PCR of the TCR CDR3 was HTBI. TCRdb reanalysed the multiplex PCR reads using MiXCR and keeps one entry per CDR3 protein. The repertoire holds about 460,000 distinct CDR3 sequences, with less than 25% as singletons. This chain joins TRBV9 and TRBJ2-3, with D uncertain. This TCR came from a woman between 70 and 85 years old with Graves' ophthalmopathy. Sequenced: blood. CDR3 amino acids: CASSVVSTDTQYF. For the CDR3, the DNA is TGTGCCAGCAGCGTAGTCAGCACAGATACGCAGTATTTT.